A single TCR beta chain is shown here with its context. V was cut by 0 bases and J by 0 bases, with 9 bases left in between. This CDR3 spans 15 amino acids. Per germline, CDR1 LGHDT and CDR2 YNNKEL (reference sequence). TCRdb's table, derived via immunoSEQ multiplex PCR, lists solely in-frame clones and lacks some. The sample has 330,000 or so clones; roughly nine tenths are singletons. The study counted Cohort 3 donors as recovered given two negative PCRs, clearance, or symptom resolution. This sample is drawn from a study of blood T cell repertoires in COVID-19. The sample was PBMCs or T cells enriched from blood (not recorded which). The sequence was obtained from a woman between 25 and 40 years old who had recovered from COVID-19. The chain combines TRBV3-1 (or the pseudogene TRBV3-2) with TRBJ2-7, with D hard to call. The CDR3 bases are TGTGCCAGCAGCCAAGAGAAAACGCGCTCCTACGAGCAGTACTTC. Encoded protein: CASSQEKTRSYEQYF.